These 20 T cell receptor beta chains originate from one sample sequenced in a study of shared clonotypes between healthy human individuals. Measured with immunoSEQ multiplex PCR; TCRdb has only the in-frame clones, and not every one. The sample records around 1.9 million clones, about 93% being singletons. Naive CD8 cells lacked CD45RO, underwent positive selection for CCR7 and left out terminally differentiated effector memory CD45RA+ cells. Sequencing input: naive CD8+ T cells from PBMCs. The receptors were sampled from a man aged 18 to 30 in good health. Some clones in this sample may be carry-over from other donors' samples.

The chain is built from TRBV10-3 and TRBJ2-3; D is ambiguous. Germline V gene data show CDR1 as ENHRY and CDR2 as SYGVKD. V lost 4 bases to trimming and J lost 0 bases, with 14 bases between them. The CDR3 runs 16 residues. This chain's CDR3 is CAISVRVAESTDTQYF. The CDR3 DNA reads TGTGCCATCAGTGTCCGGGTAGCCGAAAGCACAGATACGCAGTATTTT.

The CDR3 spells CASSQDLVEGSYEQYF. The DNA for the CDR3 is TGCGCCAGCAGCCAAGATCTGGTGGAGGGCTCCTACGAGCAGTACTTC. The V gene is TRBV4-3, the J gene TRBJ2-7; a weak D match, TRBD2 (6 bases). The germline V gene has CDR1 LGHNA and CDR2 YSLEER. This CDR3 comprises 16 residues. Trimming cost V 0 bases and J 0 bases, with 12 bases left between them.

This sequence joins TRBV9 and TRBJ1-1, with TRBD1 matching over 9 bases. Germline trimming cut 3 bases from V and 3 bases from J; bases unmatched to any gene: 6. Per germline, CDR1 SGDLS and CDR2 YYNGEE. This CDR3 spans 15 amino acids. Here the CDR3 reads CASSERTGEDTEAFF. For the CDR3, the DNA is TGTGCCAGCAGCGAACGGACAGGGGAGGACACTGAAGCTTTCTTT.

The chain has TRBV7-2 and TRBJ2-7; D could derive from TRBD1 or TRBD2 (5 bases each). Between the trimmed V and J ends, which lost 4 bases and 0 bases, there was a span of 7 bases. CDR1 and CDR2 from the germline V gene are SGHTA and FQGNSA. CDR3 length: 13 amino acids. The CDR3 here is CASSWGSSYEQYF. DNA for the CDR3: TGTGCCAGCAGCTGGGGGAGCTCCTACGAGCAGTACTTC.

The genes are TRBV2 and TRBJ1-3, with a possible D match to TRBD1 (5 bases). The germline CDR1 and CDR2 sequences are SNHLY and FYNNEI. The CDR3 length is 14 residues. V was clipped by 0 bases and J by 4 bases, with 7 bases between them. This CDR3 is CASSEARGGNTIYF. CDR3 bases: TGTGCCAGCAGTGAAGCCCGGGGCGGAAACACCATATATTTT.

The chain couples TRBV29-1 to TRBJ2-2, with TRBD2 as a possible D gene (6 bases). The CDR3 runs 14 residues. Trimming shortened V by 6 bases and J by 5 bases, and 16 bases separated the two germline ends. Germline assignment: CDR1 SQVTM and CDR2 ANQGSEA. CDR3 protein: CSVRALAGTGELFF. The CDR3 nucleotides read TGCAGCGTCCGGGCCCTTGCGGGGACCGGGGAGCTGTTTTTT.

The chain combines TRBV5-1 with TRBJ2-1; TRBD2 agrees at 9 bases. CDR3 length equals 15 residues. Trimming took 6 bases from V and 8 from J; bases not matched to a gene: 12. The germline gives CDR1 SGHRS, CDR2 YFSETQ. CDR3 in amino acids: CASKRAGGPFDEQFF. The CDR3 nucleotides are TGCGCCAGCAAAAGGGCGGGAGGGCCCTTCGATGAGCAGTTCTTC.

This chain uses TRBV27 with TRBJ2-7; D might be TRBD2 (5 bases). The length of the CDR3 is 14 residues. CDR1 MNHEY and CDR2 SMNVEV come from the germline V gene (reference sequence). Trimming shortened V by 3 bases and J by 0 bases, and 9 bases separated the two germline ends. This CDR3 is CASSFGADSYEQYF. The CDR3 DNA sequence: TGTGCCAGCAGTTTTGGAGCGGACTCCTACGAGCAGTACTTC.

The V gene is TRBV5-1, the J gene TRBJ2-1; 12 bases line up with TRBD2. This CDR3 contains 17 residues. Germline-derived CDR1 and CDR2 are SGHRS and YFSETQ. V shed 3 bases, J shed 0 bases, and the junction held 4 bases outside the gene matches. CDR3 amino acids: CASSSSTSGSSYNEQFF. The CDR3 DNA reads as TGCGCCAGCAGCTCTTCGACTAGCGGGAGCTCCTACAATGAGCAGTTCTTC. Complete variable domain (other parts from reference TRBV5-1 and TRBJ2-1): KAGVTQTPRYLIKTRGQQVTLSCSPISGHRSVSWYQQTPGQGLQFLFEYFSETQRNKGNFPGRFSGRQFSNSRSEMNVSTLELGDSALYLCASSSSTSGSSYNEQFFGPGTRLTVL.

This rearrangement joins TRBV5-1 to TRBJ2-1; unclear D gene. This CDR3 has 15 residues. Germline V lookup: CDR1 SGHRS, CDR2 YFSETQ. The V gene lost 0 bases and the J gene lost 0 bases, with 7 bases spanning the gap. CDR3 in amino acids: CASSLELVSYNEQFF. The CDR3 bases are TGCGCCAGCAGCTTGGAACTCGTCTCCTACAATGAGCAGTTCTTC.

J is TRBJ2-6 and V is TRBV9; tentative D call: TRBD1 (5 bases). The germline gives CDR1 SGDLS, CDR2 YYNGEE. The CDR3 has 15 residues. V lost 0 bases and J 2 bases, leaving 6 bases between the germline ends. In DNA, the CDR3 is TGTGCCAGCAGCGTAGCGACAGCTGGGGCCAACGTCCTGACTTTC. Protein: CASSVATAGANVLTF.

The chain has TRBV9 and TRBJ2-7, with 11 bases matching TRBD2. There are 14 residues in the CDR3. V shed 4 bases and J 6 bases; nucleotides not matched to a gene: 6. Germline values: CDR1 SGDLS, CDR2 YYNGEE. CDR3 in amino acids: CASSPLAGGGEQYF. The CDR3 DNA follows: TGTGCCAGCAGCCCCTTAGCGGGAGGGGGCGAGCAGTACTTC.

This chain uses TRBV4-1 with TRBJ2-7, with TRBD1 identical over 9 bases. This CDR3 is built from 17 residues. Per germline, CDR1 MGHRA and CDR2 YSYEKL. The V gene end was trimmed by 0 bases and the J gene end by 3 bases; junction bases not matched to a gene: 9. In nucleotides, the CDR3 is TGCGCCAGCAGCCAAGATTCGGGACAGGGCATCCTCTACGAGCAGTACTTC. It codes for CASSQDSGQGILYEQYF.

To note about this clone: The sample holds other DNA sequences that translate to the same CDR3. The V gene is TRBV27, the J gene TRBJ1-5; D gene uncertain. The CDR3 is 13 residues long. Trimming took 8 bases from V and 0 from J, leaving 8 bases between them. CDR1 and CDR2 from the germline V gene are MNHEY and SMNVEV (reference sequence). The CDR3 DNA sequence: TGTGCCAGCGGGCCCTATAGCAATCAGCCCCAGCATTTT. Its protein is CASGPYSNQPQHF.

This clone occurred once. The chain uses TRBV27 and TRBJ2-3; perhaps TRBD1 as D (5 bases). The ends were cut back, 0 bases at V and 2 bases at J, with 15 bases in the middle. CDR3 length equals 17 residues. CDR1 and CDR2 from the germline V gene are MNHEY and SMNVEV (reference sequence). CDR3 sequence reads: CASSLSVRQGYTDTQYF. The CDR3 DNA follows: TGTGCCAGCAGTTTATCGGTTCGGCAGGGTTACACAGATACGCAGTATTTT.

The CDR3 loop is CASSLSTGQATNEKLFF. The CDR3 coding sequence is TGTGCCAGCAGTTTGTCGACAGGGCAAGCAACTAATGAAAAACTGTTTTTT. This sequence joins TRBV28 and TRBJ1-4; 7 bases map to TRBD1. With 3 bases clipped from V and 0 bases from J, the junction kept 7 bases outside the gene matches. Per the germline V gene, CDR1 is MDHEN and CDR2 is SYDVKM. This CDR3 contains 17 residues.

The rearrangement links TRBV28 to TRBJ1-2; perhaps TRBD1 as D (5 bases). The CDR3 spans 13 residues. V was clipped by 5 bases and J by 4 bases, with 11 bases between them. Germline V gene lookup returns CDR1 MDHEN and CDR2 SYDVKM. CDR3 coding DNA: TGTGCCAGCAGTCGGCGGGGGTTCTATGGCTACACCTTC. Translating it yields CASSRRGFYGYTF.

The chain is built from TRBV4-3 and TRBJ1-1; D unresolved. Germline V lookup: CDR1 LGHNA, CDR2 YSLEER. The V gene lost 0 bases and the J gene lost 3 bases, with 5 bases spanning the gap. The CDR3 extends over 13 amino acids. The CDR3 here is CASSQERDTEAFF. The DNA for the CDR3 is TGCGCCAGCAGCCAAGAGAGGGACACTGAAGCTTTCTTT.

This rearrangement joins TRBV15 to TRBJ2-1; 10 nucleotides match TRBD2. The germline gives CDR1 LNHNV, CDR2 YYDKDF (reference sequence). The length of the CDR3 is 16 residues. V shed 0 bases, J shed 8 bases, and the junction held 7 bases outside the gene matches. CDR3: CATSRDLAGVSHEQFF. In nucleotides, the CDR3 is TGTGCCACCAGCAGAGATCTAGCGGGAGTCTCCCATGAGCAGTTCTTC.

The CDR3 bases are TGTGCCAGCAGCCCCGACGACACGTACAATGAGCAGTTCTTC. This gives the protein CASSPDDTYNEQFF. The V gene is TRBV7-3, the J gene TRBJ2-1; D not certain. Germline CDR1 SGHTA, CDR2 FQGTGA. The CDR3 spans 14 residues. With 5 bases removed from V and 4 bases from J, the gap between germline ends came to 12 bases.